The 2 T cell receptor beta chains reported below all come from one sample, sequenced in a study of CD8+ T cells in alopecia areata. The treatment was: oral pan-JAK inhibitor, 5-10 mg twice daily. Reverse transcription of extracted RNA yielded cDNA, which provided the sequencing template. The data were produced by immunoSEQ multiplex PCR, yet TCRdb's version contains in-frame clones alone and is incomplete. The data contain 200,000 to 250,000 clones, about 57% of them singletons. The source material was CD4+ T cells sorted from blood, sampled at week 4, from a patient treated with tofacitinib. The receptors stem from a human donor with alopecia areata.

The chain has TRBV5-1 and TRBJ1-4; possible D gene TRBD1, 6 bases. CDR1 and CDR2 (germline): SGHRS, YFSETQ. The CDR3 consists of 16 residues. Trimming took 7 bases from V and 5 from J, leaving 21 bases between them. CDR3 sequence (DNA): TGCGCCAGCCCACGAACCGACAGGTTCATAAATGAAAAACTGTTTTTT. Translating gives CASPRTDRFINEKLFF.

To note about this clone: One junction end disagrees with the germline gene, perhaps due to a read error. The chain has TRBV7-2 and TRBJ2-4, with D unclear. This CDR3 is built from 12 residues. Looked up from germline, CDR1 is SGHTA and CDR2 is FQGNSA. In nucleotides, the CDR3 is TGTGCCAGCAGCTTAAGGAACCATCCCGTGACTTTC. Its translation: CASSLRNHPVTF.